This is a list of T cell receptor beta chains from one sample in a study of human T cells and chemical hapten exposure. TCRdb re-called the RACE reads through MiXCR, storing one row per CDR3 protein. This table holds tens of thousands of distinct CDR3 sequences, 9% to 12% found once. Specimen: whole blood, collected in connection with sensitization to the hapten diphenylcyclopropenone (DPC). The receptors stem from a man between 45 and 60 years old with alopecia areata. Some clones in this sample may be carry-over from other donors' samples. Both conserved end residues are part of each CDR3.

TRBJ1-1 | TRBV11-2 | CASNILQGTEAFF
TRBJ1-6 | TRBV7-8 | CASSFGSSSYNSPLHF
TRBJ2-7 | TRBV3-1 | CASSYRAGTGVSEQYF
TRBJ1-1 | TRBV20-1 | CSARRYEAFF
TRBJ2-3 | TRBV9 | CASSARVFTDTQYF
TRBJ2-7 | TRBV2 | CASGGVSSYEQYF
TRBJ2-7 | TRBV20-1 | CSARSGDYEQYF
TRBJ2-7 | TRBV11-1 | CASSLGTSGPSEQYF
TRBJ2-7 | TRBV28 | CASSPYYEQYF
TRBJ1-2 | TRBV20-1 | CSARPPEGSYGYTF
TRBJ2-1 | TRBV29-1 | CSVEDRQGADNEQFF
TRBJ2-6 | TRBV30 | CAWADSGANVLTF
TRBJ1-5 | TRBV29-1 | CSVASSRGEPQHF
TRBJ2-4 | TRBV13 | CASSRVDIQYF
TRBJ1-5 | TRBV27 | CASSLLGGRQPQHF
TRBJ2-5 | TRBV20-1 | CSARATSGRASQETQYF
TRBJ2-3 | TRBV2 | CASSADSYSTDTQYF
TRBJ2-7 | TRBV6-1 | CASSRTGTAEYEQYF
TRBJ2-7 | TRBV5-8 | CVSSLLGLADTYEQYF
TRBJ1-2 | TRBV10-2 | CASSGAQGYGYTF
TRBJ2-1 | TRBV5-1 | CASNQMTAVSGYNEQFF
TRBJ1-6 | TRBV4-1 | CASSQDVGGGYNSPLHF
TRBJ1-2 | TRBV5-1 | CASSLTMAGYGYTF
TRBJ2-7 | TRBV7-2 | CASSLAPSKQYF
TRBJ1-3 | TRBV28 | CASRSQGSSGNTIYF
TRBJ2-7 | TRBV27 | CASRRAGGRYEQYF
TRBJ2-7 | TRBV5-1 | CASSLVQGLGEQYF
TRBJ1-2 | TRBV28 | CASSLSTGNYGYTF
TRBJ2-1 | TRBV14 | CASSLIGGSYNEQFF
TRBJ2-1 | TRBV4-2 | CASSQEIPGTYYNEQFF
TRBJ2-3 | TRBV5-1 | CASSLDPLTDTQYF
TRBJ2-1 | TRBV9 | CASTPLVGGAGRGEQFF
TRBJ1-3 | TRBV6-1 | CASSEVPLNTIYF
TRBJ2-7 | TRBV23-1 | CASSLTRTTSYEQYF
TRBJ1-1 | TRBV6-2/TRBV6-3 | CASRPQGTEAFF
TRBJ1-5 | TRBV12-3/TRBV12-4 | CATTWGGLNQPQHF
TRBJ2-3 | TRBV24-1 | CATSDPLAGVEDTQYF
TRBJ2-3 | TRBV15 | CATTTHSTDTQYF
TRBJ2-7 | TRBV28 | CASSFGAYEQYF
TRBJ1-2 | TRBV29-1 | CSVEEAGYGYTF
TRBJ2-1 | TRBV12-3/TRBV12-4 | CASSLGLARYNEQFF
TRBJ2-7 | TRBV6-2/TRBV6-3 | CASNSNLVYEQYF
TRBJ2-1 | TRBV6-2/TRBV6-3 | CASIRSGTSGYNEQFF
TRBJ1-5 | TRBV5-5 | CASSLAGQGHQPQHF
TRBJ1-5 | TRBV19 | CASSIAINQPQHF
TRBJ2-3 | TRBV18 | CASSLADFVDTQYF
TRBJ2-1 | TRBV29-1 | CSVETSGKPNEQFF